This record covers a single T cell receptor beta chain. This sample is drawn from a study of blood T cell repertoires in COVID-19. Study-wide background: There were acute and convalescent COVID-19 samples, and they came from the United States, Italy and Spain.

Method: immunoSEQ multiplex PCR; TCRdb's copy keeps in-frame clones and lacks some. The sample gives roughly 300,000 clones, 86% of which show up once; around 1.6% is in the top ten. The germline V and J ends were trimmed by 3 bases and 4 bases, with 12 bases remaining between them. Germline loops: CDR1 KGHSH, CDR2 LQKENI. This CDR3 comprises 14 residues. The chain employs TRBV18 and TRBJ1-2, with D possibly TRBD1 on 6 matching bases. Material: peripheral blood. The origin of this receptor is a woman aged 45 to 65 with acute or convalescent COVID-19. The CDR3 DNA reads as TGTGCCAGCTCACCCCCGGGACAACTCTATGGCTACACCTTC. Translating gives CASSPPGQLYGYTF.